A single sample is the source of the 32 T cell receptor beta chains below, sequenced in a study of patients and donors after allogeneic stem cell transplantation. TCRdb passed the RT-PCR reads through MiXCR, listing each CDR3 protein once. The sample records approximately 430,000 distinct CDR3 sequences, around 15% being singletons. Sequencing was performed on blood, either unsorted or a sorted T cell fraction (not recorded which). All receptors come from a human donor who was either an allogeneic HSCT recipient or a stem cell or donor lymphocyte infusion donor (not recorded which). It is not recorded whose cells these are; they may come from a transplant donor.

This clonotype was seen many times. The V gene is TRBV9, the J gene TRBJ2-3, with 7 bases aligning to TRBD2. V shed 0 bases and J 0 bases; nucleotides not matched to a gene: 4. The CDR3 is 16 residues long. Germline-derived CDR1 and CDR2 are SGDLS and YYNGEE. The CDR3 DNA is TGTGCCAGCAGCGTAGATGTCGGGAGGAGCACAGATACGCAGTATTTT. It encodes CASSVDVGRSTDTQYF.

As concerns this clonotype: The junction departs from the called germline gene at one end, perhaps through a read error. V usage is TRBV4-3 and J usage is TRBJ2-6; 8 bases align to TRBD1. From germline, CDR1 is LGHNA and CDR2 YSLEER. The CDR3 sequence is 17 residues long. The CDR3 DNA reads as TGCGCCAGCAGCCAAGACGGGACAGGCTCTCGGGCCAACGTCCTGACTTTC. This translates into CASSQDGTGSRANVLTF.

The rearrangement joins TRBV20-1 to TRBJ2-3; 10 bases map to TRBD2. Germline values: CDR1 DFQATT, CDR2 SNEGSKA (reference sequence). V gave up 3 bases and J gave up 2 bases; unmatched junction bases: 5. The CDR3 is 15 amino acids. The CDR3 DNA reads as TGCAGTGCTAGTCTCCTAGCGGGGGTCACAGATACGCAGTATTTT. Protein: CSASLLAGVTDTQYF.

This clonotype turned up a few times. This sequence joins TRBV20-1 and TRBJ1-1; tentative D call: TRBD1 (5 bases). Germline CDR1 is DFQATT and CDR2 is SNEGSKA (reference sequence). V gave up 4 bases and J gave up 1 base, with 16 bases separating them. This CDR3 comprises 15 residues. The DNA of the CDR3 is TGCAGTGCTAAAATCCCGGCAGGGCGGAACACTGAAGCTTTCTTT. It is translated as CSAKIPAGRNTEAFF.

This clonotype was seen at least ten times. The rearrangement uses TRBV12-3 or TRBV12-4 and TRBJ2-7, with TRBD1 identical over 7 bases. This CDR3 has 14 residues. The V segment lost 6 bases and the J segment 7 bases; nucleotides outside the gene matches: 12. The CDR3 DNA sequence: TGTGCCAGCAGGCTAGACAGGGATCGGAGGGAGCAGTACTTC. Protein sequence: CASRLDRDRREQYF.

This clonotype appeared a few times. The chain joins TRBV28 to TRBJ1-4; tentatively, D is TRBD1 (5 bases). The CDR3 is made up of 13 amino acids. V was trimmed by 6 bases and J by 3 bases, leaving 8 bases between them. Per germline, CDR1 MDHEN and CDR2 SYDVKM. The DNA of the CDR3 is TGTGCCAGCAGCGGGGGTGCTAATGAAAAACTGTTTTTT. This gives the protein CASSGGANEKLFF.

The chain links TRBV5-1 to TRBJ2-5, with D perhaps matching TRBD1 (6 bases). The CDR3 spans 14 residues. The germline V gene has CDR1 SGHRS and CDR2 YFSETQ. Trimming pared 3 bases from V and 2 bases from J, leaving 11 bases between. The CDR3 reads CASSSQGGQETQYF. The CDR3 DNA reads TGCGCCAGCAGCTCCCAAGGGGGTCAAGAGACCCAGTACTTC.

This chain joins TRBV20-1 and TRBJ1-4, with 7 bases that match TRBD1. Germline CDR1 DFQATT, CDR2 SNEGSKA (reference sequence). With V trimmed by 2 bases and J by 7 bases, 7 bases remained unmatched. The CDR3 is 14 amino acids. CDR3 protein: CSARIGGGIEKLFF. The CDR3 DNA reads TGCAGTGCTAGAATAGGGGGCGGGATTGAAAAACTGTTTTTT.

This clonotype has only a few counts. The J gene is TRBJ2-2, the V gene TRBV2; D is tentatively TRBD1 or TRBD2 (7 bases each). Trimming took off 6 bases at V and 4 bases at J, with 21 bases between the two ends. CDR3 length equals 17 residues. Germline assignment: CDR1 SNHLY and CDR2 FYNNEI. CDR3: CASREGGGAGCTGELFF. As DNA, the CDR3 is TGTGCCAGCAGGGAGGGAGGGGGCGCCGGGTGCACCGGGGAGCTGTTTTTT. Full variable domain (remainder filled in from reference TRBV2 and TRBJ2-2): EPEVTQTPSHQVTQMGQEVILRCVPISNHLYFYWYRQILGQKVEFLVSFYNNEISEKSEIFDDQFSVERPDGSNFTLKIRSTKLEDSAMYFCASREGGGAGCTGELFFGEGSRLTVL.

The rearrangement joins TRBV6-2 or TRBV6-3 to TRBJ1-5, with TRBD1 matching over 9 bases. There are 15 residues in the CDR3. CDR1 and CDR2 from the germline V gene are MNHEY and SVGEGT. V lost 6 bases and J lost 1; bases outside the gene matches: 4. CDR3: CASRPDRGSNQPQHF. The CDR3 DNA follows: TGTGCCAGCAGACCGGACAGGGGAAGCAATCAGCCCCAGCATTTT.

This clonotype was seen a single time. The gene calls are TRBV21-1 and TRBJ2-1; the table assigns TRBD1, which was not confirmed against the DNA. TRBV21-1 has pseudogene status. This CDR3 comprises 16 residues. CDR3 loop: CASSIRGGSSYNEQFF. CDR3 DNA sequence: TGTGCCAGCAGCATTCGGGGGGGGAGCTCCTACAATGAGCAGTTCTTC.

This clonotype has just a few counts. The chain combines TRBV12-3 or TRBV12-4 with TRBJ1-4; D gene ambiguous. The CDR3 is made up of 17 amino acids. Trimming removed 1 base from V and 0 bases from J, with 12 bases in between. The CDR3 DNA reads as TGTGCCAGCAGTTTAGTTGTGGGGAGTACAACTAATGAAAAACTGTTTTTT. The encoded protein is CASSLVVGSTTNEKLFF.

The CDR3 coding sequence is TGCGCCAGCAGCTTTGGACAGGGGCGGGAAAAACTGTTTTTT. Its protein is CASSFGQGREKLFF. This rearrangement joins TRBV5-1 to TRBJ1-4; 9 bases match TRBD1. Trimming at V came to 2 bases and at J to 8 bases, leaving 4 bases not matched to a gene. The CDR3 has 14 amino acids. The germline CDR1 and CDR2 sequences are SGHRS and YFSETQ.

Many counts were recorded for this clonotype. The J gene is TRBJ2-5, the V gene TRBV4-2; a possible D gene is TRBD1 (5 bases). CDR1 and CDR2 from the germline V gene are LGHNA and YNFKEQ. The CDR3 covers 12 residues. Between the trimmed V and J ends, which lost 6 bases and 7 bases, there was a span of 12 bases. The CDR3 region has the DNA TGTGCCAGCAGTCCGTCCCAGGGGACCCAGTACTTC. Translation: CASSPSQGTQYF.

Only a few counts were recorded for this clonotype. The genes are TRBV18 and TRBJ2-7; no clear D gene. CDR3 length: 12 amino acids. V lost 1 base, J lost 10 bases, and 11 bases lay in between. Germline V gene data show CDR1 as KGHSH and CDR2 as LQKENI. The CDR3 region is CASSPLGLGQYF. DNA of the CDR3: TGTGCCAGCTCACCACTGGGCCTGGGACAGTACTTC.

This clonotype has only a few counts. The V and J genes are TRBV10-3 and TRBJ2-7; TRBD2 matches at 14 bases. J gave up 2 bases and V 10 bases, and 1 base lay outside the gene matches. This CDR3 is 13 amino acids long. Germline V lookup: CDR1 ENHRY, CDR2 SYGVKD. The CDR3 loop reads CATTSGGAYEQYF. For the CDR3, the DNA is TGTGCCACGACTAGCGGGGGGGCCTACGAGCAGTACTTC.

In this sample, this clonotype turned up a few times. This chain connects TRBV11-2 to TRBJ2-7, with 9 bases matching TRBD1. Germline V CDR1 and CDR2: SGHAT, FQNNGV. V lost 8 bases, J lost 6 bases, and 11 bases stayed unmatched. The CDR3 spans 14 residues. The chain's CDR3 is CASQTGTGIGEQYF. The CDR3 region has the DNA TGTGCCAGCCAAACGGGGACAGGGATAGGCGAGCAGTACTTC.

The rearrangement links TRBV10-3 to TRBJ2-6, with 10 bases matching TRBD1. With 6 bases clipped from V and 3 bases from J, the junction kept 8 bases outside the gene matches. The germline V gene encodes CDR1 ENHRY and CDR2 SYGVKD. The CDR3 sequence is 17 residues long. The chain's CDR3 is CAISGQGGLFGANVLTF. As DNA, the CDR3 is TGTGCCATCAGCGGACAGGGGGGATTATTTGGGGCCAACGTCCTGACTTTC.

This clonotype turned up a few times. The V call is TRBV11-3, the J call TRBJ1-1, with D uncertain. Germline V CDR1 and CDR2: SGHNT, YENEEA. V was cut by 4 bases and J by 0 bases, with 12 bases left in between. The CDR3 has 15 amino acids. The CDR3 nucleotides are TGTGCCAGCAGCTCGCTAAAGCCGTTGAACACTGAAGCTTTCTTT. Translated: CASSSLKPLNTEAFF.

Comments on this clonotype: The junction differs from germline at one of its ends, possibly a read error. This rearrangement joins TRBV20-1 to TRBJ1-2; D uncertain. This CDR3 is 12 amino acids long. Germline V CDR1 and CDR2: DFQATT, SNEGSKA (reference sequence). The CDR3 nucleotides read TGTTGTGGGAAAACAGCGGCGATTGGCTACACCTTC. Encoded protein: CCGKTAAIGYTF.

In this sample, this clonotype turned up many times. In DNA form, the CDR3 reads TGTGCCAGCAGTTTAGCGGGAGCTCGCTACAATGAGCAGTTCTTC. This sequence encodes CASSLAGARYNEQFF. The chain employs TRBV27 and TRBJ2-1; 7 bases match TRBD2. V lost 2 bases, J lost 3 bases, and 4 bases stayed unmatched. The length of the CDR3 is 15 residues. Germline V lookup: CDR1 MNHEY, CDR2 SMNVEV (reference sequence).

This clonotype was detected a few times. This chain connects TRBV29-1 to TRBJ2-1; the match to TRBD2 covers 11 bases. The CDR3 runs to 17 residues. J lost 1 base, V lost 2 bases, and 7 bases had no gene match. The germline V gene has CDR1 SQVTM and CDR2 ANQGSEA. CDR3 nucleotides: TGCAGCGTTGAATGGCTAGCGGGGGGTCAGTCCTACAATGAGCAGTTCTTC. Its protein is CSVEWLAGGQSYNEQFF.

This clonotype appeared many times. The rearrangement uses TRBV7-3 and TRBJ2-3; D possibly uses TRBD1 or TRBD2 (5 bases each). Trimming left V 1 base short and J 5 bases short, with 10 bases between. The germline V gene encodes CDR1 SGHTA and CDR2 FQGTGA. The CDR3 length is 14 residues. The CDR3 reads CASSLIGAKDTQYF. The CDR3 nucleotides are TGTGCCAGCAGCTTAATCGGGGCGAAAGATACGCAGTATTTT.

The chain has TRBV12-3 or TRBV12-4 and TRBJ1-3, with D maybe TRBD1 (6 bases). This CDR3 contains 13 residues. Trimming shortened V by 8 bases and J by 3 bases, and 11 bases separated the two germline ends. CDR3 loop: CASRLGGGNTIYF. The CDR3 DNA reads TGTGCCAGCCGGTTAGGGGGTGGAAACACCATATATTTT.

There are a few counts of this clonotype. The rearrangement joins TRBV19 to TRBJ2-1; D not certain. CDR3 size: 14 residues. V was clipped by 3 bases and J by 7 bases, with 13 bases between them. Looked up from germline, CDR1 is LNHDA and CDR2 is SQIVND (reference sequence). Here the CDR3 reads CASSINRVSNEQFF. CDR3 in DNA: TGTGCCAGTAGTATCAATAGGGTTTCAAATGAGCAGTTCTTC.

This clonotype was detected only a few times. This chain uses TRBV10-3 with TRBJ2-5; a possible D gene is TRBD2 (7 bases). The CDR3 extends over 13 amino acids. Per germline, CDR1 ENHRY and CDR2 SYGVKD. Trimming took 3 bases from V and 6 from J, leaving 11 bases between them. The CDR3 spells CAISDGGQQTQYF. In DNA, the CDR3 is TGTGCCATCAGTGACGGGGGGCAGCAGACCCAGTACTTC.

Regarding this clonotype: One junction end does not reproduce the germline sequence, and a read error may be involved. The genes are TRBV7-9 and TRBJ2-7; D is possibly TRBD1 or TRBD2 (5 bases each). The germline V gene encodes CDR1 SEHNR and CDR2 FQNEAQ (reference sequence). There are 14 residues in the CDR3. This chain's CDR3 is CASSFTGTSNEQYF. The CDR3 coding sequence is TGTGCCAGCAGCTTCACTGGGACCTCCAACGAGCAGTACTTC.

V and J are TRBV5-1 and TRBJ1-4; perhaps TRBD1 as D (6 bases). The V end lost 4 bases, the J end lost 5 bases, and 18 bases lay between the germline ends. The CDR3 has 16 amino acids. CDR1 and CDR2 (germline): SGHRS, YFSETQ. CDR3 amino acids: CASSPGQSTWNEKLFF. Here the CDR3 DNA reads TGCGCCAGCAGCCCAGGACAGTCCACATGGAATGAAAAACTGTTTTTT.

This clonotype was observed a handful of times. V gene TRBV4-1 combines with J gene TRBJ2-7; D might be TRBD1 or TRBD2, each matching 5 bases. The germline gives CDR1 MGHRA, CDR2 YSYEKL. The CDR3 spans 16 residues. V gave up 0 bases and J gave up 7 bases, with 19 bases separating them. DNA for the CDR3: TGCGCCAGCAGCCAAGATAGCCCGGGGACCCGTGATGAGCAGTACTTC. Amino acids: CASSQDSPGTRDEQYF.

The chain joins TRBV3-1 to TRBJ2-7, with 7 bases matching TRBD2. The germline gives CDR1 LGHDT, CDR2 YNNKEL (reference sequence). The length of the CDR3 is 14 residues. V gave up 4 bases and J gave up 6 bases; unmatched junction bases: 9. CDR3 amino acids: CASSPRGGAGEQYF. CDR3 in DNA: TGTGCCAGCAGCCCTCGGGGAGGGGCCGGCGAGCAGTACTTC.

This clonotype came up a few times. The V call is TRBV29-1, the J call TRBJ2-7; 7 positions agree with TRBD2. CDR1 and CDR2 (germline): SQVTM, ANQGSEA. The CDR3 consists of 13 residues. Trimming removed 2 bases from V and 4 bases from J; junction bases left unmatched: 5. The CDR3 loop is CSVELADIYEQYF. CDR3 coding DNA: TGCAGCGTTGAACTAGCGGACATTTACGAGCAGTACTTC.

V and J are TRBV24-1 and TRBJ1-3, with D perhaps TRBD1 (6 bases). V lost 8 bases to trimming and J lost 0 bases, with 19 bases between them. Germline V gene lookup returns CDR1 KGHDR and CDR2 SFDVKD. The CDR3 runs to 17 residues. The CDR3 DNA reads TGTGCCACCATAACCCCCTCGGGGGCCGGCTCTGGAAACACCATATATTTT. Translation: CATITPSGAGSGNTIYF.